The T cell receptor beta chain described here comes from a study of blood T cell repertoires in COVID-19. Study-level information: Whether acute or convalescent, the COVID-19 samples came from the United States, Italy and Spain. T cells, B-cell-depleted T cells, or PBMCs supplied cDNA or gDNA.

Germline values: CDR1 KGHDR, CDR2 SFDVKD. This CDR3 is 16 amino acids long. V was clipped by 4 bases and J by 2 bases; unmatched bases: 8. Patients of the Seattle cohort, enrolled during active infection, were followed longitudinally. How the authors handled the data: Estimation of nucleated cell counts was performed using reference gene primer amplification. Sequenced by immunoSEQ multiplex PCR; TCRdb stores in-frame clones only, minus some. That table furnishes V, J and clone size, whereas the DNA furnished D and trimming. The sample carries around 60,000 clones, approximately 77% recorded once. Material: peripheral blood. This TCR was recovered from an older woman with COVID-19, enrolled during active disease. The chain combines TRBV24-1 with TRBJ2-3, with 7 bases fitting TRBD1. The CDR3 protein is CATSETGTALTDTQYF. The CDR3 coding sequence is TGTGCCACCAGTGAAACTGGGACAGCGCTCACAGATACGCAGTATTTT.